This paragraph reports one T cell receptor (beta chain). In germline, CDR1 is MDHEN, CDR2 SYDVKM. This CDR3 comprises 12 residues. Trimming stripped 7 bases from V and 2 bases from J, with 7 bases between. The data stem from a study of blood T cell repertoires in COVID-19. Study information: Sites across the United States, Italy and Spain contributed samples from acute and convalescent COVID-19. T cells, B-cell-depleted T cells, or PBMCs provided the cDNA or gDNA that served as material.

Original methodology: Researchers report that nucleated cell counts were estimated from reference gene primer amplification. Libraries were prepared by immunoSEQ multiplex PCR; TCRdb keeps only in-frame clonotypes and omits some of them. For V, J and clone size, that table is used; D and trimming come from the DNA. The data show around 220,000 clones, roughly 84% seen once. This sequence originates from a man younger than 45 with active or convalescent COVID-19. Sequences were obtained from peripheral blood. The chain has TRBV28 and TRBJ2-3; no clear D. The CDR3 sequence is CASTTITDTQYF. The CDR3 DNA is TGTGCCAGCACCACTATCACAGATACGCAGTATTTT.